This TCR beta chain was identified in a study of OX40 agonist ivuxolimab in advanced cancers. Study context: In three patients, partial responses were observed, one with hepatocellular carcinoma and two with cutaneous melanoma. Study observations and caveats: Mean expanded clone counts were higher in CD8+ than CD4+ T cells.

About this clone: What it binds is unknown.

Profiling relied on immunoSEQ multiplex PCR, and the TCRdb table lists in-frame clones only, not all of them. The sample shows about 100,000 clones, roughly nine tenths of them seen only once. The CDR3 runs to 13 residues. The V and J ends lost 2 bases and 4 bases respectively, with 8 bases between them. CDR1 and CDR2 from the germline V gene are SEHNR and FQNEAQ (reference sequence). The receptor comes from an adult with an advanced solid tumor such as melanoma, head and neck, liver or kidney cancer. The V gene is TRBV7-9, the J gene TRBJ1-2; D is ambiguous. The sequences come from CD4+ or CD8+ T cells sorted from blood, collected in a trial of the OX40 agonist ivuxolimab. CDR3 loop: CASSLPRSYGYTF. CDR3 in DNA: TGTGCCAGCAGCTTACCTAGGAGCTATGGCTACACCTTC.